This is a list of T cell receptor beta chains from one sample in a study of somatic mutations in cytotoxic T cells in rheumatoid arthritis. Some clones are missing from TCRdb's copy, which holds only in-frame ones; the method was immunoSEQ multiplex PCR. This sample has around 16,000 clones, with about four fifths found just once. Sample: CD8+ T cells sorted from blood. All receptors come from an adult with rheumatoid arthritis. CDR3s include the opening cysteine and the closing phenylalanine or tryptophan. D genes are given only for firm matches. Size tells how often a clone was seen (once, few, many) or the class of an expanded clone, and some rows leave it out.

CDR3 protein	CDR3 DNA	D gene	V gene	J gene	clone size
CASSIRPGQGRNQPQHF	TGTGCCAGCTCAATACGCCCCGGACAGGGGCGCAATCAGCCCCAGCATTTT	TRBD1	TRBV18	TRBJ1-5	-
CASRRYEETQYF	TGTGCCAGCAGGCGCTATGAAGAGACCCAGTACTTC	-	TRBV7-9	TRBJ2-5	-
CASRSNEQFF	TGTGCCAGCAGGAGCAATGAGCAGTTCTTC	-	TRBV28	TRBJ2-1	-
CASSQDGRLNTEAFF	TGCGCCAGCAGCCAAGATGGCAGATTGAACACTGAAGCTTTCTTT	-	TRBV4-1	TRBJ1-1	-
CASSLAGGTGVSGYTF	TGTGCCAGCAGCTTAGCCGGTGGGACAGGGGTTAGTGGCTACACCTTC	TRBD1	TRBV13	TRBJ1-2	-
CASSPPVGAGGPDTQYF	TGTGCCAGCAGCCCCCCGGTGGGAGCGGGGGGGCCAGATACGCAGTATTTT	TRBD2	TRBV7-9	TRBJ2-3	-
CASSLGGGPYEQYF	TGTGCCAGCAGTCTGGGCGGGGGGCCCTACGAGCAGTACTTC	TRBD2	TRBV27	TRBJ2-7	-
CSADISGVQFF	TGCAGTGCCGATATTAGTGGGGTCCAGTTCTTC	-	TRBV20-1	TRBJ2-1	-
CASSLVEGNTEAFF	TGTGCCAGCAGCTTAGTGGAGGGAAACACTGAAGCTTTCTTT	-	TRBV7-9	TRBJ1-1	-
CASSYSLAGETQYF	TGTGCCAGCAGTTACTCTCTAGCAGGAGAGACCCAGTACTTC	-	TRBV6-6	TRBJ2-5	-
CASSEVGVMNTEAFF	TGTGCCAGCAGTGAAGTCGGGGTCATGAACACTGAAGCTTTCTTT	-	TRBV2	TRBJ1-1	-
CASSFSSYNSPLHF	TGTGCCAGCAGTTTTAGCTCCTATAATTCACCCCTCCACTTT	-	TRBV5-4	TRBJ1-6	few
CASSQVPTRNTEAFF	TGTGCCAGCAGCCAAGTCCCCACAAGGAACACTGAAGCTTTCTTT	-	TRBV4-2	TRBJ1-1	-
CASSQEPGDYGYTF	TGCGCCAGCAGCCAAGAACCCGGGGATTATGGCTACACCTTC	-	TRBV4-1	TRBJ1-2	-
CASSQQGLAGAGEQFF	TGCGCCAGCAGCCAACAGGGACTAGCGGGGGCAGGTGAGCAGTTCTTC	TRBD2	TRBV4-1	TRBJ2-1	-
CASSLVGGLAGARTDTQYF	TGTGCCAGCAGCTTAGTAGGCGGACTAGCGGGGGCCCGCACAGATACGCAGTATTTT	TRBD2	TRBV7-2	TRBJ2-3	-
CASTQMFTGELFF	TGTGCCAGCACCCAAATGTTCACCGGGGAGCTGTTTTTT	-	TRBV6-6	TRBJ2-2	-
CASSTEAAGSGYTF	TGTGCCAGCAGCACCGAGGCAGCAGGGTCTGGCTACACCTTC	-	TRBV5-5	TRBJ1-2	-
CASSSARQGTPYEQYF	TGTGCCAGTAGTTCAGCCCGACAGGGGACCCCCTACGAGCAGTACTTC	TRBD1	TRBV19	TRBJ2-7	-
CASSWGASNQPQHF	TGTGCCAGCAGTTGGGGGGCGAGCAATCAGCCCCAGCATTTT	-	TRBV27	TRBJ1-5	-
CASSYAPGKRDTEAFF	TGTGCCAGCAGTTACGCTCCCGGAAAGAGGGACACTGAAGCTTTCTTT	-	TRBV6-5	TRBJ1-1	-